This T cell receptor beta chain appears in the sequencing data of a study of T cell responses to AZD1222 COVID-19 vaccine. This CDR3 comprises 15 residues. The V and J ends lost 0 bases and 4 bases respectively, with 14 bases between them. CDR1 and CDR2 (germline): SGDLS, YYNGEE. Sequencing used immunoSEQ multiplex PCR; TCRdb keeps in-frame clones, though not all of them. The sample consists of some 92,000 clones, approximately 87% of them appearing once. The sequence was collected from an adult in good health. Sample: peripheral blood, taken on day 0 of AZD1222 vaccination. The J gene is TRBJ2-7, the V gene TRBV9; tentative D call: TRBD1 (6 bases). The CDR3 protein is CASSVGVQGRYEQYF. The CDR3 bases are TGTGCCAGCAGCGTAGGTGTACAGGGTCGGTACGAGCAGTACTTC.